Listed below are T cell receptor beta chains from one sample, sequenced in a study of T cell responses to AZD1222 COVID-19 vaccine. The method was immunoSEQ multiplex PCR; TCRdb's version includes in-frame clones alone and lacks a portion of them. The sample shows some 110,000 clones, 82% of them seen only once. This specimen was peripheral blood, taken on day 0 of AZD1222 vaccination. The receptors were gathered from an adult in good health. CDR3s include the opening cysteine and the closing phenylalanine or tryptophan. A D gene is named only where the DNA matches it firmly. Size is stated for part of the rows, as once, few or many counts, or as a class when the clone is expanded.

V gene,clone size,D gene,CDR3 protein
TRBV7-2,-,-,CASSLAVSGRAVSYNSPLHF
TRBV18,-,-,CASSPGTGFGYEQYF
TRBV7-8,-,-,CASSLVATRGYTF
TRBV4-3,-,-,CASSQELSPNTIYF
TRBV20-1,-,TRBD1,CSARDRDGYTF
TRBV7-9,-,-,CASSWQAGELFF
TRBV11-2,-,-,CASSFAKDEAFF
TRBV20-1,once,-,CSASSRDTQYF
TRBV2,-,-,CASTTSAMGSYEQYF
TRBV29-1,-,-,CSVHTDPETQYF
TRBV10-3,-,-,CAISETANYGYTF
TRBV5-4,once,-,CASSVQNRGVYGYTF
TRBV27,-,-,CASSLSKNNEQFF
TRBV12-3/TRBV12-4,-,-,CASSSSDTGELFF
TRBV6-5,-,-,CASSYLVTYEQYF
TRBV5-1,-,-,CASSLTGHSNQPQHF
TRBV16,once,TRBD1,CASSHLDRGRGTEAFF
TRBV7-2,-,-,CASSLRKANTEAFF
TRBV10-2,-,-,CASSEYQRDTDIQYF
TRBV11-2,once,TRBD1,CASSSRGVGQGYNSPLHF
TRBV4-2,-,-,CASSQDRGGGVNNEQFF
TRBV6-1,-,-,CASSEGAGGYGYTF
TRBV7-9,-,-,CASSRDPGNTIYF
TRBV27,-,-,CASSLFRADQPQHF
TRBV4-3,-,-,CASSQDLQGNEKLFF
TRBV5-8,-,TRBD1,CASTQPGTGEIQPQHF
TRBV10-3,-,-,CAISDAGSHSPLHF
TRBV19,-,-,CASSMSRVLLNQPQHF
TRBV18,-,-,CASSLPGTLNTEAFF
TRBV30,-,-,CAWTPPVRAEAFF
TRBV30,-,-,CAWSVRVWETQYF
TRBV19,-,-,CASSPRNHHYEQYF
TRBV2,-,TRBD1,CASRGDRGLYGYTF
TRBV10-3,-,-,CAISDPGANDRLHSGELFF
TRBV6-2/TRBV6-3,once,-,CASSYSRDQVAGYTF
TRBV15,-,TRBD1,CATSGYMDGQGYGYTF
TRBV9,many,TRBD1,CASSDTGDTGELFF
TRBV30,-,-,CAWSVTAGQPQHF
TRBV7-9,-,TRBD2,CASSFAGEETQYF
TRBV19,-,-,CASSISKGVLEQYF
TRBV9,-,-,CASSALGARNSPLHF
TRBV19,-,-,CASSALEPFSNQPQHF
TRBV6-5,-,TRBD2,CATKPYGGGQETQYF
TRBV11-2,-,-,CASRSPKGIYEQYF
TRBV5-1,once,-,CASSTGNLNEQYF